This passage covers 14 T cell receptor beta chains from one sample sequenced in a study of regulatory T cells in long-lasting Graves disease (dated by TCRdb to the early 2020s). Reading the label with the study, this specimen's time point is: persistent/refractory GD, antithyroid drugs over 5 years with positive TRAb. RNA was extracted from PBMCs in TRIzol for both TCR sequencing and RNA sequencing. Library construction relied on multiplex PCR. TCRdb shows the sequencer as Illumina HiSeq 4000. TCR beta libraries were built with iRepertoire HTBI primers and Arm-PCR amplification of CDR3 regions. TCRdb reran the public reads through fastp at Q25 and MiXCR, keeping productive beta chains. When rows share a CDR3 protein, they turn into one entry using the most common DNA and genes. Across this sample there are around 400,000 distinct CDR3 sequences, with roughly 20% seen only once. The top ten clonotypes cover 25% to 30% of the sample.

The specimen comprised peripheral blood mononuclear cells (PBMCs), sampled when the disease was refractory, from a patient treated with antithyroid drugs. The receptors here all came from a woman aged 40 to 50 with Graves disease. Donor details come from another sample of the same person, matched by shared clones.

The V call is TRBV6-2 or TRBV6-3, the J call TRBJ2-2; 8 positions agree with TRBD1. Trimming cost V 2 bases and J 4 bases; bases outside gene matches: 6. This CDR3 region has 16 residues. Germline CDR1 reads MNHEY; CDR2 reads SVGEGT. The CDR3 sequence is CASSYPRTGITGELFF. The CDR3, as DNA: TGTGCCAGCAGTTACCCCCGGACAGGGATCACCGGGGAGCTGTTTTTT.

The rearrangement links TRBV7-9 to TRBJ2-5, with a possible D match to TRBD2 (6 bases). V was clipped by 6 bases and J by 3 bases, with 14 bases between them. Germline CDR1 and CDR2: SEHNR and FQNEAQ (reference sequence). This CDR3 has 14 residues. The chain's CDR3 is CASRPTGGKETQYF. CDR3 DNA: TGTGCCAGCAGACCCACCGGCGGGAAAGAGACCCAGTACTTC.

There are many counts of this clonotype. The chain is built from TRBV28 and TRBJ1-5; 7 bases line up with TRBD1. This CDR3 is 15 amino acids long. Per germline, CDR1 MDHEN and CDR2 SYDVKM. Trimming cost V 6 bases and J 0 bases; bases outside gene matches: 5. The DNA for the CDR3 is TGTGCCAGCAGCCCGACAGGGAATAGCAATCAGCCCCAGCATTTT. Protein product: CASSPTGNSNQPQHF. The full variable domain, completed using reference TRBV28 and TRBJ1-5, is DVKVTQSSRYLVKRTGEKVFLECVQDMDHENMFWYRQDPGLGLRLIYFSYDVKMKEKGDIPEGYSVSREKKERFSLILESASTNQTSMYLCASSPTGNSNQPQHFGDGTRLSIL.

At least ten counts were recorded for this clonotype. The CDR3 spells CASSFQGPSSYEQYF. CDR3 coding DNA: TGTGCCAGCAGTTTCCAGGGCCCGAGCTCCTACGAGCAGTACTTC. The chain carries TRBV28 and TRBJ2-7, with D maybe TRBD1 (5 bases). The ends were cut back, 3 bases at V and 0 bases at J, with 12 bases in the middle. This CDR3 is built from 15 residues. Germline lookup yields CDR1 MDHEN and CDR2 SYDVKM. The full variable domain, completed using reference TRBV28 and TRBJ2-7, is DVKVTQSSRYLVKRTGEKVFLECVQDMDHENMFWYRQDPGLGLRLIYFSYDVKMKEKGDIPEGYSVSREKKERFSLILESASTNQTSMYLCASSFQGPSSYEQYFGPGTRLTVT.

This clonotype was detected only a few times. The V and J genes are TRBV7-2 and TRBJ2-3; D is uncertain. CDR1 and CDR2 (germline): SGHTA, FQGNSA. The CDR3 loop spans 15 amino acids. Trimming shortened V by 2 bases and J by 2 bases, and 11 bases separated the two germline ends. As DNA, the CDR3 is TGTGCCAGCAGCTTATACGTACTCCCCACAGATACGCAGTATTTT. Protein product: CASSLYVLPTDTQYF.

This clonotype was seen ten or more times. The V call is TRBV2, the J call TRBJ2-7, with TRBD1 as a possible D gene (6 bases). There are 15 residues in the CDR3. Germline V lookup: CDR1 SNHLY, CDR2 FYNNEI. V was trimmed by 4 bases and J by 3 bases, leaving 16 bases between them. The DNA of the CDR3 is TGTGCCAGCAGTGGGACAGAGGGCTCCCTCTACGAGCAGTACTTC. Protein: CASSGTEGSLYEQYF.

This clonotype was seen a few times. In this CDR3 the conserved last residue, phenylalanine or tryptophan, is missing, so a read error is likely. The V and J genes are TRBV6-1 and TRBJ2-6; the match to TRBD2 covers 7 bases. This CDR3 region has 15 residues. Germline V lookup: CDR1 MNHNS, CDR2 SASEGT. V shed 4 bases and J 2 bases; nucleotides not matched to a gene: 2. CDR3 residues: CASSARGTGANVLTS. In nucleotides, the CDR3 is TGTGCCAGCAGTGCGCGGGGGACTGGGGCCAACGTCCTGACTTCC.

This chain uses TRBV15 with TRBJ1-4; the D gene is possibly TRBD1 (5 bases). The CDR3 extends over 18 amino acids. The germline V and J ends were trimmed by 1 base and 4 bases, with 19 bases remaining between them. Germline V lookup: CDR1 LNHNV, CDR2 YYDKDF (reference sequence). The CDR3 coding sequence is TGTGCCACCAGCAGAGGCGGGTCGTTCGACAGTTATAATGAAAAACTGTTTTTT. This codes for CATSRGGSFDSYNEKLFF.

This clonotype was observed at least ten times. V usage is TRBV3-1 and J usage is TRBJ1-4; D not resolved. CDR1 and CDR2 from the germline V gene are LGHDT and YNNKEL (reference sequence). V lost 2 bases to trimming and J lost 6 bases, with 7 bases between them. The CDR3 covers 13 residues. CDR3 residues: CASSQSMYEKLFF. CDR3 sequence (DNA): TGTGCCAGCAGCCAATCGATGTATGAAAAACTGTTTTTT.

This clonotype was counted ten times or more. The J gene is TRBJ1-2, the V gene TRBV28; 11 nucleotides match TRBD1. The germline V gene has CDR1 MDHEN and CDR2 SYDVKM. V was pared by 4 bases and J by 6 bases, with 16 bases of the junction left unmatched. This CDR3 region has 18 residues. The CDR3 bases are TGTGCCAGCAGTTCGATCCTGGACAGGGGGCTAAAGGCGGATGGCTACACCTTC. The encoded protein is CASSSILDRGLKADGYTF.

This rearrangement joins TRBV7-8 to TRBJ2-7; unclear D gene. This CDR3 is built from 15 residues. CDR1 is SGHVS and CDR2 is FQNEAQ in the germline V gene. V was trimmed by 0 bases and J by 1 base, leaving 10 bases between them. The CDR3 coding sequence is TGTGCCAGCAGCTTAGCGGATACGGAGTCCTACGAGCAGTACTTC. Translating gives CASSLADTESYEQYF.

The chain carries TRBV19 and TRBJ2-5; the match to TRBD1 covers 9 bases. V shed 11 bases and J 5 bases; nucleotides not matched to a gene: 12. CDR3 length: 14 amino acids. CDR1 and CDR2 (germline): LNHDA, SQIVND (reference sequence). CDR3 sequence: CACRPTGGIETQYF. CDR3 in DNA: TGTGCCTGCCGGCCGACAGGGGGTATCGAGACCCAGTACTTC. The whole variable domain, remainder taken from reference TRBV19 and TRBJ2-5, is DGGITQSPKYLFRKEGQNVTLSCEQNLNHDAMYWYRQDPGQGLRLIYYSQIVNDFQKGDIAEGYSVSREKKESFPLTVTSAQKNPTAFYLCACRPTGGIETQYFGPGTRLLVL.

CDR3 DNA sequence: TGTGCCAGTAGTAAGGGGGACTACGAGCAGTACTTC. Residues: CASSKGDYEQYF. The chain is built from TRBV19 and TRBJ2-7; maybe TRBD1 (6 bases). Germline V gene lookup returns CDR1 LNHDA and CDR2 SQIVND (reference sequence). This CDR3 contains 12 residues. Trimming pared 4 bases from V and 3 bases from J, leaving 7 bases between.

This clonotype was seen more than once but under ten times. The chain joins TRBV20-1 to TRBJ2-7, with a weak D call TRBD2 (6 bases). The CDR3 consists of 15 residues. The germline V gene has CDR1 DFQATT and CDR2 SNEGSKA (reference sequence). V lost 0 bases, J lost 3 bases, and 15 bases lay in between. The DNA for the CDR3 is TGCAGTGCTAGAGAAATAGCGGACGTCTTCTACGAGCAGTACTTC. This sequence encodes CSAREIADVFYEQYF.